One TCR beta chain is described in this entry. Its antigen remains unknown. V was cut by 7 bases and J by 2 bases, with 19 bases left in between. The CDR3 contains 16 residues. Germline V lookup: CDR1 MNHNY, CDR2 SVGAGI (reference sequence). These data are taken from a study of OX40 agonist ivuxolimab in advanced cancers. Study-level information: Partial responses were recorded for three patients, including one with hepatocellular carcinoma and two with cutaneous melanoma.

Study-level findings and limits: Clonal expansion from baseline to week 6 occurred in both CD4+ and CD8+ T cells. Certain nonresponders likewise exhibited a low normalized T-cell clonal expansion.

The repertoire was sequenced with immunoSEQ multiplex PCR; TCRdb's copy has only in-frame clones and lacks some. This table has approximately 99,000 clones, 95% to 96% appearing once. The sequenced sample was CD4+ or CD8+ T cells sorted from blood, obtained in a trial of the OX40 agonist ivuxolimab. This receptor was taken from an adult with an advanced solid tumor such as melanoma, head and neck, liver or kidney cancer. The rearrangement links TRBV6-6 to TRBJ2-3; D is tentatively TRBD1 or TRBD2 (7 bases each). The CDR3 coding sequence is TGTGCCAGCACCCCAGGGGGGGAGATCTTCACAGATACGCAGTATTTT. This translates into CASTPGGEIFTDTQYF.